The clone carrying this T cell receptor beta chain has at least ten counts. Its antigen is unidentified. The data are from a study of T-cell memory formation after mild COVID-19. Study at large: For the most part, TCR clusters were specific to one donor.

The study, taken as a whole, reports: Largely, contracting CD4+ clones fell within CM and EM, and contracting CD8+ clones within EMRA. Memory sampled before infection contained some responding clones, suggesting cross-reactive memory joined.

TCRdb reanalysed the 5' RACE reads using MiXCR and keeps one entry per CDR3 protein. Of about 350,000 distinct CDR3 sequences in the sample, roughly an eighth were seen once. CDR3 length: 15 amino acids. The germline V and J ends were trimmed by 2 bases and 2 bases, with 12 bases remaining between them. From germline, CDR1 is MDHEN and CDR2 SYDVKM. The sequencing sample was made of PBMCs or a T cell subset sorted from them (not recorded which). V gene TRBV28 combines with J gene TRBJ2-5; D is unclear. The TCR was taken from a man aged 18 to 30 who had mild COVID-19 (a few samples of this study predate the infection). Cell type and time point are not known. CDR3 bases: TGTGCCAGCAGTTTAGGCCGACTCATACAAGAGACCCAGTACTTC. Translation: CASSLGRLIQETQYF.